These 31 T cell receptor beta chains were sequenced from one sample in a study of siplizumab effects on memory and regulatory T cells. Method: immunoSEQ multiplex PCR; TCRdb's copy keeps in-frame clones and lacks some. The sample records more than 85,000 clones, more than 85% being singletons. Sequenced input: CD4+ T cells sorted from blood. The receptors come from a human donor in good health. Some clones in this sample may be carry-over from other donors' samples.

The V call is TRBV29-1, the J call TRBJ2-5; the match to TRBD2 covers 12 bases. After removal of 4 bases from V and 3 bases from J, the junction contained 3 bases not matched to a gene. Germline CDR1 is SQVTM and CDR2 is ANQGSEA. The CDR3 is 14 amino acids. The CDR3 reads CSVGASGREETQYF. For the CDR3, the DNA is TGCAGCGTTGGAGCTAGCGGGAGGGAAGAGACCCAGTACTTC.

CDR3 amino acids: CASSLGTGLNQPQHF. The DNA for the CDR3 is TGTGCCAGCAGCTTAGGGACAGGGCTCAATCAGCCCCAGCATTTT. This chain links TRBV7-9 with TRBJ1-5, with 8 nucleotides matching TRBD1. The V gene's germline CDR1 is SEHNR and CDR2 FQNEAQ (reference sequence). With 1 base clipped from V and 3 bases from J, the junction kept 2 bases outside the gene matches. This CDR3 comprises 15 residues. The variable domain in full, completed from reference TRBV7-9 and TRBJ1-5, reads DTGVSQNPRHKITKRGQNVTFRCDPISEHNRLYWYRQTLGQGPEFLTYFQNEAQLEKSRLLSDRFSAERPKGSFSTLEIQRTEQGDSAMYLCASSLGTGLNQPQHFGDGTRLSIL.

The chain links TRBV11-2 to TRBJ2-1; D might be TRBD1 or TRBD2, each matching 5 bases. CDR1 and CDR2 from the germline V gene are SGHAT and FQNNGV. This CDR3 contains 14 residues. V lost 6 bases to trimming and J lost 6 bases, with 15 bases between them. CDR3 nucleotides: TGTGCCAGCAGTCTAGCTGACAGAAGCAATGAGCAGTTCTTC. Translation gives CASSLADRSNEQFF. The complete variable domain, with remaining parts taken from reference TRBV11-2 and TRBJ2-1, reads EAGVAQSPRYKIIEKRQSVAFWCNPISGHATLYWYQQILGQGPKLLIQFQNNGVVDDSQLPKDRFSAERLKGVDSTLKIQPAKLEDSAVYLCASSLADRSNEQFFGPGTRLTVL.

V usage is TRBV19 and J usage is TRBJ2-7, with 9 positions matching TRBD2. The CDR3 length is 15 residues. V lost 7 bases and J lost 2; bases outside the gene matches: 9. In germline, CDR1 is LNHDA, CDR2 SQIVND (reference sequence). Here the CDR3 reads CASTPTSGPTYEQYF. The CDR3 DNA is TGTGCCAGTACCCCTACTAGCGGGCCTACCTACGAGCAGTACTTC.

V is TRBV18 and J is TRBJ2-5; no clear D. The CDR3 contains 14 residues. V lost 0 bases and J lost 1, with 6 bases in between. Germline lookup yields CDR1 KGHSH and CDR2 LQKENI. The CDR3 protein is CASSPPNSQETQYF. The CDR3 nucleotides read TGTGCCAGCTCACCACCGAACTCCCAAGAGACCCAGTACTTC.

This clone has only one observation. The chain is built from TRBV19 and TRBJ2-6; 7 bases map to TRBD1. The V and J ends lost 1 base and 2 bases, in that order; junction bases with no gene match: 2. The CDR3 has 16 amino acids. Germline CDR1 reads LNHDA; CDR2 reads SQIVND (reference sequence). As DNA, the CDR3 is TGTGCCAGTAGTATAGGAGGGGGCACTGGGGCCAACGTCCTGACTTTC. It translates to CASSIGGGTGANVLTF.

The rearrangement uses TRBV10-3 and TRBJ2-1; the D gene is possibly TRBD2 (6 bases). CDR1 is ENHRY and CDR2 is SYGVKD in the germline V gene. V was clipped by 9 bases and J by 4 bases, with 13 bases between them. This CDR3 has 13 residues. DNA for the CDR3: TGTGCCATAACTGGGGGGTCTTACAATGAGCAGTTCTTC. This encodes CAITGGSYNEQFF.

This rearrangement joins TRBV19 to TRBJ1-2; no firm D call. In germline, CDR1 is LNHDA, CDR2 SQIVND (reference sequence). The CDR3 extends over 12 amino acids. V lost 6 bases and J lost 8, with 13 bases in between. CDR3 DNA: TGTGCCAGTAGAACCGACGTCCCGGGCTACACCTTC. Translation gives CASRTDVPGYTF.

J is TRBJ2-2 and V is TRBV11-2, with TRBD2 matching over 11 bases. V shed 3 bases and J 8 bases; nucleotides not matched to a gene: 5. Germline CDR1 and CDR2: SGHAT and FQNNGV. The CDR3 length is 15 residues. The CDR3 DNA reads TGTGCCAGCAGCTTTGTACTAGCGGGAGCGGGGGAGCTGTTTTTT. Protein: CASSFVLAGAGELFF.

The V and J genes are TRBV11-1 and TRBJ2-1; TRBD2 might be the D (6 bases). Germline V gene sequence: CDR1 SGHAT, CDR2 FQDESV (reference sequence). V was pared by 0 bases and J by 7 bases, with 10 bases between. This CDR3 region has 14 residues. The CDR3 DNA follows: TGTGCCAGCAGCTTAGCGGAGGGAGGAAATGAGCAGTTCTTC. This sequence encodes CASSLAEGGNEQFF.

This chain links TRBV6-1 with TRBJ2-1; the D is unclear. The V end was cut by 3 bases, the J end by 9 bases, with 24 bases between. Germline V lookup: CDR1 MNHNS, CDR2 SASEGT. CDR3 size: 17 residues. The CDR3 here is CASSDREVSVLYVEQFF. The CDR3 DNA sequence: TGTGCCAGCAGTGATAGGGAAGTTTCGGTTTTGTATGTTGAGCAGTTCTTC.

The chain has TRBV7-9 and TRBJ1-4; D is unresolved. The CDR3 is 16 amino acids. Germline V gene data show CDR1 as SEHNR and CDR2 as FQNEAQ (reference sequence). V lost 5 bases and J 0 bases, leaving 13 bases between the germline ends. DNA for the CDR3: TGTGCCAGCAGCACCCGACTGCTAACAACTAATGAAAAACTGTTTTTT. It specifies CASSTRLLTTNEKLFF.

This sequence joins TRBV7-9 and TRBJ2-1; D is perhaps TRBD2 (6 bases). The germline gives CDR1 SEHNR, CDR2 FQNEAQ (reference sequence). The CDR3 spans 15 residues. V dropped 5 bases and J dropped 6 bases, with 17 bases sitting between them. The CDR3 coding sequence is TGTGCCAGCAGCCGGAAGACGGGAGAAGCCAATGAGCAGTTCTTC. This gives the protein CASSRKTGEANEQFF.

The gene calls are TRBV5-8 and TRBJ2-2; 13 positions match TRBD2. Unmatched junction bases numbered 3, after V lost 4 bases and J lost 0 bases. Looked up from germline, CDR1 is SGHTS and CDR2 is YDEGEE. The CDR3 extends over 17 amino acids. The CDR3 region is CASSRGLAGTNTGELFF. For the CDR3, the DNA is TGTGCCAGCAGCAGGGGACTAGCGGGGACGAACACCGGGGAGCTGTTTTTT.

The rearrangement uses TRBV6-6 and TRBJ1-2; 9 nucleotides align to TRBD1. V lost 4 bases and J lost 5; bases outside the gene matches: 11. The CDR3 is 16 residues long. Germline loops: CDR1 MNHNY, CDR2 SVGAGI (reference sequence). The CDR3 nucleotides read TGTGCCAGCAGTTCCGCTCGGGACAGGGCGTTATATGGCTACACCTTC. It is translated as CASSSARDRALYGYTF.

The V gene is TRBV28, the J gene TRBJ2-4, with 9 bases identical to TRBD1. CDR3 length: 16 amino acids. V lost 3 bases and J lost 0; bases outside the gene matches: 3. Germline CDR1 is MDHEN and CDR2 is SYDVKM. This chain's CDR3 is CASSLGQGLAKNIQYF. The CDR3, as DNA: TGTGCCAGCAGTTTGGGACAGGGACTAGCCAAAAACATTCAGTACTTC.

V usage is TRBV6-1 and J usage is TRBJ2-3, with TRBD2 identical over 7 bases. J was trimmed by 3 bases and V by 1 base; bases with no gene match: 1. Looked up from germline, CDR1 is MNHNS and CDR2 is SASEGT. This CDR3 contains 14 residues. CDR3: CASSEGLATDTQYF. The CDR3 bases are TGTGCCAGCAGTGAAGGACTAGCAACAGATACGCAGTATTTT.

The CDR3 sequence: CASGDLGQTGVQYF. CDR3 bases: TGTGCCAGCGGGGATTTAGGACAGACGGGAGTGCAGTACTTC. This chain connects TRBV27 to TRBJ2-7, with D possibly being TRBD1 or TRBD2 (6 bases each). V was trimmed by 8 bases and J by 9 bases, leaving 23 bases between them. From germline, CDR1 is MNHEY and CDR2 SMNVEV (reference sequence). The CDR3 totals 14 residues.

The chain recombines TRBV9 with TRBJ2-5; either TRBD1 or TRBD2 may fit D (5 bases each). CDR1 and CDR2 from the germline V gene are SGDLS and YYNGEE. The CDR3 spans 15 residues. Between the trimmed V and J ends, which lost 3 bases and 4 bases, there was a span of 16 bases. This CDR3 reads CASSGAGSVGETQYF. Here the CDR3 DNA reads TGTGCCAGCAGCGGAGCAGGGAGTGTGGGAGAGACCCAGTACTTC.

J is TRBJ2-1 and V is TRBV6-4; 11 bases match TRBD2. The germline V gene encodes CDR1 MRHNA and CDR2 SNTAGT. The CDR3 runs to 15 residues. J lost 2 bases, V lost 6 bases, and 3 bases had no gene match. The CDR3 here is CASRGTSGPYNEQFF. The CDR3 bases are TGTGCCAGCAGAGGGACTAGCGGACCCTACAATGAGCAGTTCTTC.

This clone came up a few times. The chain combines TRBV20-1 with TRBJ1-2; D is ambiguous. CDR1 and CDR2 (germline): DFQATT, SNEGSKA (reference sequence). The CDR3 spans 11 residues. V gave up 3 bases and J gave up 6 bases, with 8 bases separating them. The CDR3 loop is CSASIADGYTF. DNA of the CDR3: TGCAGTGCTAGTATCGCAGATGGCTACACCTTC.

V is TRBV10-1 and J is TRBJ2-7, with D unclear. V was shortened by 6 bases and J by 3 bases, with 9 bases between the two germline ends. The germline V gene has CDR1 WNHNN and CDR2 SYGVQD (reference sequence). This CDR3 is 12 amino acids long. CDR3 nucleotides: TGCGCCAGCAGCGGAGCGAGCTACGAGCAGTACTTC. This codes for CASSGASYEQYF.

The chain combines TRBV5-1 with TRBJ2-5; 9 nucleotides agree with TRBD2. CDR3 length: 15 amino acids. Germline assignment: CDR1 SGHRS and CDR2 YFSETQ. After removal of 2 bases from V and 5 bases from J, the junction contained 7 bases not matched to a gene. The CDR3, as DNA: TGCGCCAGCAGCTTTATAGCGGGAGCCATGGAGACCCAGTACTTC. As protein: CASSFIAGAMETQYF.

This chain uses TRBV18 with TRBJ2-1; perhaps D is TRBD1 or TRBD2 (9 bases each). Germline CDR1 is KGHSH and CDR2 is LQKENI. CDR3 length: 16 amino acids. Deletions cut 1 base from V and 9 bases from J, with 19 bases between. This CDR3 is CASSPRGSGGQGEQFF. The CDR3, as DNA: TGTGCCAGCTCACCACGGGGTAGCGGGGGACAGGGTGAGCAGTTCTTC.

CDR3 coding DNA: TGTGCCAGTAGTATCGGACTTGAAGAGACCCAGTACTTC. Protein product: CASSIGLEETQYF. The chain carries TRBV19 and TRBJ2-5; TRBD2 might be the D (5 bases). CDR3 size: 13 residues. Germline V gene lookup returns CDR1 LNHDA and CDR2 SQIVND (reference sequence). Trimming left V 3 bases short and J 3 bases short, with 8 bases between.

This chain connects TRBV5-6 to TRBJ1-2; D not resolved. Germline V lookup: CDR1 SGHDT, CDR2 YYEEEE. V gave up 1 base and J gave up 6 bases, with 4 bases separating them. The CDR3 is 11 amino acids. The CDR3 loop is CASSLSDGYTF. Written as DNA, the CDR3 is TGTGCCAGCAGCTTGTCGGATGGCTACACCTTC.

V is TRBV5-4 and J is TRBJ2-1; D remains ambiguous. The germline gives CDR1 SGHNT, CDR2 YYREEE (reference sequence). Trimming took 9 bases from V and 0 from J, leaving 13 bases between them. This CDR3 is 14 amino acids long. Here the CDR3 reads CATAQASSYNEQFF. The CDR3 DNA reads TGTGCCACCGCCCAGGCGAGCTCCTACAATGAGCAGTTCTTC.

This clone appeared once. This chain uses TRBV19 with TRBJ2-7; 7 bases are shared with TRBD1. In germline, CDR1 is LNHDA, CDR2 SQIVND (reference sequence). V was pared by 1 base and J by 2 bases, with 2 bases of the junction left unmatched. CDR3 length: 14 amino acids. CDR3: CASSIVQGPYEQYF. The CDR3 DNA reads as TGTGCCAGTAGTATAGTACAGGGGCCCTACGAGCAGTACTTC.

CDR3 sequence reads: CASSRPGTGANQPQHF. The CDR3 coding sequence is TGTGCCAGCAGCCGCCCCGGGACAGGGGCTAATCAGCCCCAGCATTTT. This sequence joins TRBV16 and TRBJ1-5, with TRBD1 identical over 10 bases. The CDR3 has 16 amino acids. The V segment lost 4 bases and the J segment 4 bases; nucleotides outside the gene matches: 7. Germline V gene sequence: CDR1 KGHSY, CDR2 FQNENV.

The V gene is TRBV6-1, the J gene TRBJ2-5; D is perhaps TRBD2 (6 bases). The V gene's germline CDR1 is MNHNS and CDR2 SASEGT. The CDR3 is 16 amino acids. Trimming removed 1 base from V and 2 bases from J, with 14 bases in between. The chain's CDR3 is CASSEGGSGVQETQYF. DNA for the CDR3: TGTGCCAGCAGTGAAGGGGGTAGCGGAGTTCAAGAGACCCAGTACTTC.

V is TRBV9 and J is TRBJ2-7, with 7 bases that match TRBD1. This CDR3 has 14 amino acids. Germline trimming cut 2 bases from V and 1 base from J; bases unmatched to any gene: 3. The V gene's germline CDR1 is SGDLS and CDR2 YYNGEE. The CDR3 DNA reads TGTGCCAGCAGCGTGGAGACAGGGTCCTACGAGCAGTACTTC. Its protein product is CASSVETGSYEQYF.